The rows below give T cell receptor beta chains drawn from one sample of a study of T cells in Graves' hyperthyroidism and ophthalmopathy. Using its own MiXCR run on the multiplex PCR reads, TCRdb lists one record per CDR3 protein. Among hundreds of thousands of distinct CDR3 sequences listed, around a quarter were seen once. The sequenced sample was blood. These receptor sequences come from a man in his forties or fifties with Graves' hyperthyroidism that later progressed to Graves' ophthalmopathy. Both conserved end residues are part of each CDR3. A D gene is named only where the DNA matches it firmly. For some rows the clone size is stated as once, few or many, or as a class when expanded; others skip it.

V gene: TRBV20-1
D gene: TRBD2
J gene: TRBJ2-7
clone size: many
CDR3 DNA: TGCAGTGCTAGAGATTTGGCTAGCGGGAGCCACGAGCAGTACTTC
CDR3 protein: CSARDLASGSHEQYF

V gene: TRBV2
D gene: -
J gene: TRBJ1-2
clone size: many
CDR3 DNA: TGTGCCAGCAGTGCCTTCGGGATTAACTATGGCTACACCTTC
CDR3 protein: CASSAFGINYGYTF

V gene: TRBV6-2/TRBV6-3
D gene: -
J gene: TRBJ1-1
clone size: many
CDR3 DNA: TGTGCCAGCAGTTACTCGGACACTGAAGCTTTCTTT
CDR3 protein: CASSYSDTEAFF

V gene: TRBV6-1
D gene: -
J gene: TRBJ2-5
clone size: -
CDR3 DNA: TGTGCCAGCAGTCAAACAGGGAGGGTAAAGACCCAGTACTTC
CDR3 protein: CASSQTGRVKTQYF

V gene: TRBV7-2
D gene: -
J gene: TRBJ1-2
clone size: -
CDR3 DNA: TGTGCCAGCAGCTTAGGAAAATACGACTCCTATGGCTACACCTTC
CDR3 protein: CASSLGKYDSYGYTF

V gene: TRBV24-1
D gene: TRBD1
J gene: TRBJ1-1
clone size: many
CDR3 DNA: TGTGCCACCACTACACCAGGGGGTGAAGCTTTCTTT
CDR3 protein: CATTTPGGEAFF

V gene: TRBV9
D gene: -
J gene: TRBJ1-1
clone size: many
CDR3 DNA: TGTGCCAGCAGCGTACTGGGTCTGAACACTGAAGCTTTCTTT
CDR3 protein: CASSVLGLNTEAFF

V gene: TRBV28
D gene: TRBD2
J gene: TRBJ2-7
clone size: -
CDR3 DNA: TGTGCCAGCAGCCCGCTAGCGGGAGTCTCCTACGAGCAGTACTTC
CDR3 protein: CASSPLAGVSYEQYF

V gene: TRBV18
D gene: -
J gene: TRBJ2-6
clone size: many
CDR3 DNA: TGTGCCAGCTCACCAAGTCGCTCTGGGGCCAACGTCCTGACTTTC
CDR3 protein: CASSPSRSGANVLTF

V gene: TRBV7-2
D gene: -
J gene: TRBJ2-5
clone size: -
CDR3 DNA: TGTGCCAGCAGCCCCCCGACCATCCAAGAGACCCAGTACTTC
CDR3 protein: CASSPPTIQETQYF

V gene: TRBV28
D gene: -
J gene: TRBJ1-2
clone size: -
CDR3 DNA: TGTGCCAGCAAACCCGGGGGAGGTGACCGTGGCTACACCTTC
CDR3 protein: CASKPGGGDRGYTF

V gene: TRBV6-2/TRBV6-3
D gene: -
J gene: TRBJ1-1
clone size: -
CDR3 DNA: TGTGCCAGCAGTTACCCACGGGACCGCCGGAGGGTCACTGAAGCTTTCTTT
CDR3 protein: CASSYPRDRRRVTEAFF

V gene: TRBV19
D gene: -
J gene: TRBJ2-7
clone size: many
CDR3 DNA: TGTGCCAGTAGAGAGGGCGCTGAGGCCTACGAGCAGTACTTC
CDR3 protein: CASREGAEAYEQYF

V gene: TRBV12-3/TRBV12-4
D gene: -
J gene: TRBJ1-5
clone size: many
CDR3 DNA: TGTGCCAGCAGTTCAGGGGCTGCACAGCCCCAGCATTTT
CDR3 protein: CASSSGAAQPQHF

V gene: TRBV28
D gene: -
J gene: TRBJ1-2
clone size: many
CDR3 DNA: TGTGCCAGCAGTCTCTCCTTTTCTACTTATGGCTACACCTTC
CDR3 protein: CASSLSFSTYGYTF

V gene: TRBV18
D gene: -
J gene: TRBJ1-5
clone size: many
CDR3 DNA: TGTGCCAGCTCACCAACGGAAAACAATCAGCCCCAGCATTTT
CDR3 protein: CASSPTENNQPQHF

V gene: TRBV20-1
D gene: -
J gene: TRBJ2-5
clone size: many
CDR3 DNA: TGCAGTGCTAGAGTCTTACAAGAGACCCAGTACTTC
CDR3 protein: CSARVLQETQYF

V gene: TRBV4-1
D gene: TRBD1
J gene: TRBJ2-5
clone size: many
CDR3 DNA: TGCGCCAGCAGCCAAATTAGGACAGGGGGCTCGGGGCAAGAGACCCAGTACTTC
CDR3 protein: CASSQIRTGGSGQETQYF

V gene: TRBV5-1
D gene: -
J gene: TRBJ2-5
clone size: -
CDR3 DNA: TGCGCCAGCAGCTTGTATGGGCAGTCCCAAGAGACCCAGTACTTC
CDR3 protein: CASSLYGQSQETQYF

V gene: TRBV19
D gene: TRBD1
J gene: TRBJ1-5
clone size: -
CDR3 DNA: TGTGCCAGTACCACTCCCCTCGGACAGGGGGATCAGCCCCAGCATTTT
CDR3 protein: CASTTPLGQGDQPQHF

V gene: TRBV6-1
D gene: -
J gene: TRBJ1-2
clone size: few
CDR3 DNA: TGTGCCAGCAGTCGGGACCTCGTCTATGGCTACACCTTC
CDR3 protein: CASSRDLVYGYTF

V gene: TRBV9
D gene: -
J gene: TRBJ1-1
clone size: many
CDR3 DNA: TGTGCCAGCAGCGTGCACAGGGAGAACACTGAAGCTTTCTTT
CDR3 protein: CASSVHRENTEAFF

V gene: TRBV12-3/TRBV12-4
D gene: -
J gene: TRBJ2-7
clone size: many
CDR3 DNA: TGTGCCAGCAGTTCCGGCCCCTACGAGCAGTACTTC
CDR3 protein: CASSSGPYEQYF

V gene: TRBV19
D gene: TRBD1
J gene: TRBJ1-1
clone size: many
CDR3 DNA: TGTGCCAGTACCATGGGTGGACAGGGAGGGACTGAAGCTTTCTTT
CDR3 protein: CASTMGGQGGTEAFF

V gene: TRBV2
D gene: -
J gene: TRBJ2-7
clone size: -
CDR3 DNA: TGTGCCAGCAGTGAATTCGGGACAAGCTCCTACGAGCAGTACTTC
CDR3 protein: CASSEFGTSSYEQYF

V gene: TRBV6-2/TRBV6-3
D gene: -
J gene: TRBJ2-5
clone size: few
CDR3 DNA: TGTGCCAGCACCCCAGGGCCGCTAAAGACAGAGACCCAGTACTTC
CDR3 protein: CASTPGPLKTETQYF

V gene: TRBV12-3/TRBV12-4
D gene: -
J gene: TRBJ2-4
clone size: many
CDR3 DNA: TGTGCCAGCACTGCTGAAGCCAAAAACATTCAGTACTTC
CDR3 protein: CASTAEAKNIQYF

V gene: TRBV19
D gene: TRBD2
J gene: TRBJ2-5
clone size: many
CDR3 DNA: TGTGCCAGTAGTCCCGGACTAGCGGGTTGGGAGACCCAGTACTTC
CDR3 protein: CASSPGLAGWETQYF

V gene: TRBV10-3
D gene: TRBD2
J gene: TRBJ2-2
clone size: many
CDR3 DNA: TGTGCCATCAGCTTTAGCGGGAGGGCCGGCGGGGAGCTGTTTTTT
CDR3 protein: CAISFSGRAGGELFF

V gene: TRBV27
D gene: -
J gene: TRBJ2-2
clone size: -
CDR3 DNA: TGTGCCAGCAGTTTAGGGGCGGGGGCTGGAACCGGGGAGCTGTTTTTT
CDR3 protein: CASSLGAGAGTGELFF

V gene: TRBV6-4
D gene: -
J gene: TRBJ2-6
clone size: many
CDR3 DNA: TGTGCCAGCAGTGATTTTGCTGGGGCCAACGTCCTGACTTTC
CDR3 protein: CASSDFAGANVLTF

V gene: TRBV19
D gene: -
J gene: TRBJ1-1
clone size: many
CDR3 DNA: TGTGCCAGTAGTCCGCCCATCGGTATGAACACTGAAGCTTTCTTT
CDR3 protein: CASSPPIGMNTEAFF

V gene: TRBV6-1
D gene: TRBD1
J gene: TRBJ2-2
clone size: -
CDR3 DNA: TGTGCCAGCAGTGAAAGAGGGGGCGACACCGGGGAGCTGTTTTTT
CDR3 protein: CASSERGGDTGELFF

V gene: TRBV20-1
D gene: -
J gene: TRBJ2-7
clone size: many
CDR3 DNA: TGCAGTGCTAGAGATAATTCCAGGATCTACGAGCAGTACTTC
CDR3 protein: CSARDNSRIYEQYF

V gene: TRBV24-1
D gene: TRBD1
J gene: TRBJ1-5
clone size: many
CDR3 DNA: TGTGCCACCAGTGACGGTGGACAGGGCTCGAATCAGCCCCAGCATTTT
CDR3 protein: CATSDGGQGSNQPQHF